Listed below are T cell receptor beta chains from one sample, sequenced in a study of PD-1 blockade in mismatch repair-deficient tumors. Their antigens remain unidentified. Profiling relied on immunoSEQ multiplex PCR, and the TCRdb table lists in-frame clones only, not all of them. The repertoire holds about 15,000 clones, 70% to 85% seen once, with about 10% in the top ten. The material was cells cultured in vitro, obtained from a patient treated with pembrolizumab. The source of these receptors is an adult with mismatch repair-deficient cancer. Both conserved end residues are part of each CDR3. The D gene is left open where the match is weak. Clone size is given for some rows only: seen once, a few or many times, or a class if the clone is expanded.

TGCGCCAGCAGTCCCCCGGGGTACGGCACCGGGGAGCTGTTTTTT,CASSPPGYGTGELFF,TRBV5-1,TRBJ2-2,-,-
TGCGCCAGCAGTGAGTCTAGTTCGGATGAAAAACTGTTTTTT,CASSESSSDEKLFF,TRBV10-2,TRBJ1-4,-,-
TGTGCCTGGAGTGCCGGGTTCGGAAACACCATATATTTT,CAWSAGFGNTIYF,TRBV30,TRBJ1-3,-,-
TGTGCCAGTAGACCGGACAGTACGTATAGCAATCAGCCCCAGCATTTT,CASRPDSTYSNQPQHF,TRBV19,TRBJ1-5,-,once
TGCGCCAGCAGCTTGGGAAGGACAGGGTACGAGGGAGAGCAGTTCTTC,CASSLGRTGYEGEQFF,TRBV5-1,TRBJ2-1,TRBD1,-
TGTGCCAGCAGCCAAGGGACAAATCAGCCCCAGCATTTT,CASSQGTNQPQHF,TRBV7-6,TRBJ1-5,-,-
TGTGCCAGCAGTGACCCATTCGCTACAGGGGGCTACAATGAGCAGTTCTTC,CASSDPFATGGYNEQFF,TRBV2,TRBJ2-1,TRBD1,-
TGTGCCAGTAGTATGTGGGTAGCGGACCACTACGAGCAGTACTTC,CASSMWVADHYEQYF,TRBV19,TRBJ2-7,-,-
TGTGCCATCAGTGAGTCCCTCACCGGGACCTCCGCCGAGCAGTACTTC,CAISESLTGTSAEQYF,TRBV10-3,TRBJ2-7,-,-
TGTGCCAGCAGCCCCGCTAGCCCATACAATGAGCAGTTCTTC,CASSPASPYNEQFF,TRBV7-6,TRBJ2-1,-,-
TGTGCCAGCTGCACGAGCTCCTACAATGAGCAGTTCTTC,CASCTSSYNEQFF,TRBV27,TRBJ2-1,-,-
TGCGCCAGCAGCTTGGTGGCTAGCGCGACAGATACGCAGTATTTT,CASSLVASATDTQYF,TRBV5-1,TRBJ2-3,-,once
TGTGCCAGTAGTAGGGATGTCGGACTAGGCTATGGCTACACCTTC,CASSRDVGLGYGYTF,TRBV19,TRBJ1-2,-,-
TGCGCCAGCAGTTTTGGACAAGGAACCTACGAGCAGTACTTC,CASSFGQGTYEQYF,TRBV10-1,TRBJ2-7,-,-
TGTGCCAGCAGCTCACGAGGGACGGCGGCAACCTACGAGCAGTACTTC,CASSSRGTAATYEQYF,TRBV13,TRBJ2-7,-,-
TGTGCCAGCACTGGGGGGAACCTCAATCAGCCCCAGCATTTT,CASTGGNLNQPQHF,TRBV2,TRBJ1-5,-,-
TGTGCCAGCAGCCCCCTCTCCCACACAGATACGCAGTATTTT,CASSPLSHTDTQYF,TRBV27,TRBJ2-3,-,few
TGTGCCAGCAGCTCGACAGCGAACACTGAAGCTTTCTTT,CASSSTANTEAFF,TRBV9,TRBJ1-1,-,once
TGTGCCAGCAGCCAAGGTGCCGATTGGCCAGATACGCAGTATTTT,CASSQGADWPDTQYF,TRBV4-2,TRBJ2-3,-,-
TGTGCCAGCAGCTTAGGTACAGCAACTAATGAAAAACTGTTTTTT,CASSLGTATNEKLFF,TRBV7-9,TRBJ1-4,-,-
TGTGCCAGCAGCCCCTTGCGGAGGCTTGTCCGCTATGGCTACACCTTC,CASSPLRRLVRYGYTF,TRBV11-2,TRBJ1-2,-,few
TGTGCCAGCTCACCAACAGGGACGAGAAGCAATCAGCCCCAGCATTTT,CASSPTGTRSNQPQHF,TRBV18,TRBJ1-5,-,-
TGTGCCAGCTCGAAGGGCCGAGTTCAAGAGACCCAGTACTTC,CASSKGRVQETQYF,TRBV27,TRBJ2-5,-,-
TGTGCCAGCAGCTTGGTTCTCAGAGCTAACTATGGCTACACCTTC,CASSLVLRANYGYTF,TRBV5-5,TRBJ1-2,-,once
TGTGCCAGCAGCCAGGTGGGGCCAGGGGGCTACACCTTC,CASSQVGPGGYTF,TRBV4-2,TRBJ1-2,-,-
TGTGCCAGCAGTGAAGGGGGACTAGCGGAAACCTACAATGAGCAGTTCTTC,CASSEGGLAETYNEQFF,TRBV6-1,TRBJ2-1,TRBD2,-
TGTGCCTGGAGTGTACGCACGGGTAGCAATCAGCCCCAGCATTTT,CAWSVRTGSNQPQHF,TRBV30,TRBJ1-5,-,few
TGTGCCAGCAGTTCGGACAGGGGGATTGATGAGCAGTTCTTC,CASSSDRGIDEQFF,TRBV28,TRBJ2-1,TRBD1,-
TGTGCCAGCAGCGGAGGGACAGGGGAGATGGGCTACACCTTC,CASSGGTGEMGYTF,TRBV9,TRBJ1-2,TRBD1,-
TGTGCCAGCAGCTTCGTTAATGAGCAGTTCTTC,CASSFVNEQFF,TRBV5-4,TRBJ2-1,-,medium-sized
TGTGCCAGCAGCTTGTTGGGACATTCCTACAATGAGCAGTTCTTC,CASSLLGHSYNEQFF,TRBV5-4,TRBJ2-1,-,-
TGTGCCAGCAGTTTGAGGAGGGGCACCGGGGAGCTGTTTTTT,CASSLRRGTGELFF,TRBV28,TRBJ2-2,-,-
TGTGCCAGCAAGGGGACAGGGGACGCTGGTGGCTACACCTTC,CASKGTGDAGGYTF,TRBV27,TRBJ1-2,TRBD1,-
TGTGCCAGCAGCTCCCGACGGTTGAACACTGAAGCTTTCTTT,CASSSRRLNTEAFF,TRBV11-3,TRBJ1-1,-,-
TGTGCCAGCACCTACCGGGGACTAGCCCTGGAGACCCAGTACTTC,CASTYRGLALETQYF,TRBV7-9,TRBJ2-5,TRBD2,-
TGTGCCAGCAGCTTAGGGCGAACCCCTAACGGTGAGCAGTTCTTC,CASSLGRTPNGEQFF,TRBV13,TRBJ2-1,-,-
TGTGCCATCAGCCCCGAGTCGGCCTACTACGAGCAGTACTTC,CAISPESAYYEQYF,TRBV10-3,TRBJ2-7,-,-
TGTGCCAGCAGCTTACCCGGGACGGTTGAAAAACTGTTTTTT,CASSLPGTVEKLFF,TRBV7-2,TRBJ1-4,-,-
TGTGCCAGCAGCGCGGGACAGGGGAATGAAAAACTGTTTTTT,CASSAGQGNEKLFF,TRBV9,TRBJ1-4,TRBD1,-
TGTGCCAGCAGGCTAGCGGGGTACTCCTACGAGCAGTACTTC,CASRLAGYSYEQYF,TRBV7-2,TRBJ2-7,TRBD2,-
TGTGCCAGCAGCAAGATTGGGACTTTGGAGACCCAGTACTTC,CASSKIGTLETQYF,TRBV9,TRBJ2-5,-,-
TGTGCCAGCAGCACGACAGGGTTCCATGAGCAGTTCTTC,CASSTTGFHEQFF,TRBV28,TRBJ2-1,TRBD1,few
TGTGCCAGCAGCGTAGGTGTTAGCGGCTACTCCAATGAGCAGTTCTTC,CASSVGVSGYSNEQFF,TRBV9,TRBJ2-1,-,-
TGTGCCAGTAGTGGCAACCAAAATCGAAAGACCTATGGCTACACCTTC,CASSGNQNRKTYGYTF,TRBV19,TRBJ1-2,-,-
TGTGCCAGCAGCTTAGGCTTCCCGCGGGAGGGCCTTTCCTACAATGAGCAGTTCTTC,CASSLGFPREGLSYNEQFF,TRBV11-1,TRBJ2-1,TRBD2,-
TGTGCCAGCAGTGTTCCGGCTAGCGGGAGGACAAGGAATGAGCAGTTCTTC,CASSVPASGRTRNEQFF,TRBV2,TRBJ2-1,TRBD2,-
TGTGCCAGTTGGAGTTGGGGCTTAATGAAAAGTCTTGACGAGCAGTACTTC,CASWSWGLMKSLDEQYF,TRBV2,TRBJ2-7,-,-
TGTGCCAGCAGCGTTCTAGCGGGATCAGATACGCAGTATTTT,CASSVLAGSDTQYF,TRBV7-3,TRBJ2-3,TRBD2,-
TGTGCCAGCAGCACTGGGACAGCGATTAATGAAAAACTGTTTTTT,CASSTGTAINEKLFF,TRBV7-9,TRBJ1-4,TRBD1,-
TGTGCCAGCAGCTTGGACATGAACACTGAAGCTTTCTTT,CASSLDMNTEAFF,TRBV7-9,TRBJ1-1,-,-
TGTGCCAGCAGCCTAGACCTTAACTATGGCTACACCTTC,CASSLDLNYGYTF,TRBV7-3,TRBJ1-2,-,-
TGTGCCAGCAGTAGGGCCAATGAGCAGTTCTTC,CASSRANEQFF,TRBV11-2,TRBJ2-1,-,-
TGTGCCAGCAGCTTGCGTTTTAGCTCTGGAAACACCATATATTTT,CASSLRFSSGNTIYF,TRBV5-6,TRBJ1-3,-,-